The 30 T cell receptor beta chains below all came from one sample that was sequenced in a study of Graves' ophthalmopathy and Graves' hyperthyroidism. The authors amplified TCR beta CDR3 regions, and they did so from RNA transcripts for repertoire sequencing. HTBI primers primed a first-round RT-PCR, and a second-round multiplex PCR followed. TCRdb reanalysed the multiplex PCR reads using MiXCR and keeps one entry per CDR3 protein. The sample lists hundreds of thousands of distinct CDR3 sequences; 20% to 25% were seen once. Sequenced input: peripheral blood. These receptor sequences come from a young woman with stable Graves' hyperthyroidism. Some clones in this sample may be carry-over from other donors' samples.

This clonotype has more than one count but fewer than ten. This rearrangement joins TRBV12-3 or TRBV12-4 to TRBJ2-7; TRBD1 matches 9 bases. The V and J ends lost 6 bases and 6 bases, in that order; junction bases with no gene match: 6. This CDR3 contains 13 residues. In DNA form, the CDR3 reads TGTGCCAGCAGGGGGGACAGGGTAGCCGAGCAGTACTTC. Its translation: CASRGDRVAEQYF.

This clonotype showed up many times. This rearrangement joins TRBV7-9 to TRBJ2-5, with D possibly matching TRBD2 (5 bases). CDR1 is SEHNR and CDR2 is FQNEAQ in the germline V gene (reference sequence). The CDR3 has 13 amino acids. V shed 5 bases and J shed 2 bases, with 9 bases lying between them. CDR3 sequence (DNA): TGTGCCAGCAGCCACGGGATACAAGAGACCCAGTACTTC. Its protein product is CASSHGIQETQYF.

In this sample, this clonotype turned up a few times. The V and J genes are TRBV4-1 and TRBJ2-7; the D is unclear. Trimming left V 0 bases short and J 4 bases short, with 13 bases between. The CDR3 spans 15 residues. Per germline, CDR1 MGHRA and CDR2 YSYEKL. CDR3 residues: CASSQETRTSYEQYF. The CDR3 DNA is TGCGCCAGCAGCCAAGAAACCAGGACCTCTTACGAGCAGTACTTC.

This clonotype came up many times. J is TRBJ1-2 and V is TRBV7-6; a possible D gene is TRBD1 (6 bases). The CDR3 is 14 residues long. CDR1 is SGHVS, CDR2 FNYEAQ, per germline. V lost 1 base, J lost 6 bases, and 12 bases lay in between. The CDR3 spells CASSLVTGNHGYTF. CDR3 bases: TGTGCCAGCAGCTTAGTTACAGGGAACCATGGCTACACCTTC.

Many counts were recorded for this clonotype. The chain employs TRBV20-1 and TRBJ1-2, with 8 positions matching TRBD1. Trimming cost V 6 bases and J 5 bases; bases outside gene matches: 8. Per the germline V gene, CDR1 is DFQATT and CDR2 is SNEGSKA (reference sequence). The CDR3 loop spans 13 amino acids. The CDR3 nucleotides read TGCAGTGCACCTTGGACAGGGAGGTATGGCTACACCTTC. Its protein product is CSAPWTGRYGYTF.

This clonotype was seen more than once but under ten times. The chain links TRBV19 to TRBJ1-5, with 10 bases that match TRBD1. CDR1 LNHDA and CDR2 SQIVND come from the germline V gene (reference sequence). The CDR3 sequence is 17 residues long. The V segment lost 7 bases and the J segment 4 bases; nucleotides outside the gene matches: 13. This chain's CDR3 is CASKPTGGALGNQPQHF. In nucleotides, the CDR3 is TGTGCCAGTAAACCGACAGGGGGCGCATTAGGGAATCAGCCCCAGCATTTT. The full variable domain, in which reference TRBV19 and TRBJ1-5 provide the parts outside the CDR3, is DGGITQSPKYLFRKEGQNVTLSCEQNLNHDAMYWYRQDPGQGLRLIYYSQIVNDFQKGDIAEGYSVSREKKESFPLTVTSAQKNPTAFYLCASKPTGGALGNQPQHFGDGTRLSIL.

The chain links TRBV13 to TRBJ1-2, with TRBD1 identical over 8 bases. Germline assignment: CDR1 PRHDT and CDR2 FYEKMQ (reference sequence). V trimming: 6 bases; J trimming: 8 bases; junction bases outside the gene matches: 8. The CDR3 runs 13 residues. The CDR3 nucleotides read TGTGCCAGCAGGGACAGGGCGGCTCCGGGCTACACCTTC. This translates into CASRDRAAPGYTF.

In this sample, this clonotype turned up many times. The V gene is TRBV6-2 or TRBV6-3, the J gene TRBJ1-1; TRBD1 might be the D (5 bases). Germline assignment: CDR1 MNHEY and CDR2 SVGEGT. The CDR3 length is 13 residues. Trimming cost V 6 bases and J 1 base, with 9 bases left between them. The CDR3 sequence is CASRHTGNTEAFF. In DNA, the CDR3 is TGTGCCAGCAGACACACAGGGAACACTGAAGCTTTCTTT.

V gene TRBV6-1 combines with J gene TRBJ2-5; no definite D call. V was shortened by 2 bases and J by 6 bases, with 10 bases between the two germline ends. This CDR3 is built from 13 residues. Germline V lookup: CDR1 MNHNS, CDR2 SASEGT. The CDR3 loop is CASSERRRKTQYF. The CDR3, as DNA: TGTGCCAGCAGTGAAAGGAGAAGAAAGACCCAGTACTTC.

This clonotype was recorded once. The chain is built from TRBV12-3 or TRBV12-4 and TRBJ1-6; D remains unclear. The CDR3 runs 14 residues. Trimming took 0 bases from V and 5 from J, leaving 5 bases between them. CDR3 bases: TGTGCCAGCAGTTTAGCAGGGCATAATTCACCCCTCCACTTT. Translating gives CASSLAGHNSPLHF.

This chain's CDR3 is CASSLAGTSGDYEQYF. CDR3 nucleotide sequence: TGCGCCAGCAGCTTGGCCGGGACTAGCGGGGACTACGAGCAGTACTTC. The J gene is TRBJ2-7, the V gene TRBV5-1; 13 positions match TRBD2. CDR1 is SGHRS, CDR2 YFSETQ, per germline. Trimming at V came to 0 bases and at J to 3 bases, leaving 3 bases not matched to a gene. The CDR3 totals 16 residues.

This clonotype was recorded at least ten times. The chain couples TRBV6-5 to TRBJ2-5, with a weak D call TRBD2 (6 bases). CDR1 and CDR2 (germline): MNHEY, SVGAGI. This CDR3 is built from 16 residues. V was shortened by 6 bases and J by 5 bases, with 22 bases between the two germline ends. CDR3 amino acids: CASRPSRPGVRETQYF. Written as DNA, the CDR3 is TGTGCCAGCAGGCCTTCACGGCCGGGAGTAAGGGAGACCCAGTACTTC.

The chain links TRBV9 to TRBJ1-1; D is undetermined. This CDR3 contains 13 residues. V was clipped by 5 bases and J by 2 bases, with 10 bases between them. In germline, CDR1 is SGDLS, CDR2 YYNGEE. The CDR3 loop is CASSPVSNTEAFF. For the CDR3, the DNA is TGTGCCAGCAGTCCAGTATCTAACACTGAAGCTTTCTTT.

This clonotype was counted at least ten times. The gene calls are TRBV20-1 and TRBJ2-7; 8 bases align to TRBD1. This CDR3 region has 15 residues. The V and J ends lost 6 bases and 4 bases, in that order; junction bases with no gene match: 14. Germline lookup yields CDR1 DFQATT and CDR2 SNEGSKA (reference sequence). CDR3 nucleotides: TGCAGTGCGGCAGCCCCCAGGACAGGGCGGTACGAGCAGTACTTC. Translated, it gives CSAAAPRTGRYEQYF.

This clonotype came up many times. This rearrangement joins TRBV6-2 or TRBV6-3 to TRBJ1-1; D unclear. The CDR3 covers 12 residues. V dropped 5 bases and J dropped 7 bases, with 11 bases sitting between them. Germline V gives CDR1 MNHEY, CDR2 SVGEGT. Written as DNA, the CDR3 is TGTGCCAGCAGTAAAACGGGATTTGAAGCTTTCTTT. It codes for CASSKTGFEAFF.

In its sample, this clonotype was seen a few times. CDR3 sequence: CASSSGSGQETQYF. The CDR3 DNA reads as TGCGCCAGCAGCTCTGGTTCCGGACAAGAGACCCAGTACTTC. The chain is built from TRBV5-1 and TRBJ2-5; D remains ambiguous. V dropped 3 bases and J dropped 2 bases, with 11 bases sitting between them. Germline CDR1 reads SGHRS; CDR2 reads YFSETQ. There are 14 residues in the CDR3.

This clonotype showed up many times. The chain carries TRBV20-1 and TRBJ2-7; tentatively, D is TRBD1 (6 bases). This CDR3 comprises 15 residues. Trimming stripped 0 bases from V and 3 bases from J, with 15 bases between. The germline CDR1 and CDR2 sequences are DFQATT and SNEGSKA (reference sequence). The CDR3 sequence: CSARDLEQGDYEQYF. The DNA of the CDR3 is TGCAGTGCTAGAGATCTGGAACAGGGCGACTACGAGCAGTACTTC.

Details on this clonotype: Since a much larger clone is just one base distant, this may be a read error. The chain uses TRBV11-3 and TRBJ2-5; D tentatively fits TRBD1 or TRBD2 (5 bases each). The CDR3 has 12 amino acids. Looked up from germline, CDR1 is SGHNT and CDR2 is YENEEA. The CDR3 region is CASTPGQETKYF. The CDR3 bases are TGTGCCAGCACCCCGGGGCAAGAGACCAAGTACTTC.

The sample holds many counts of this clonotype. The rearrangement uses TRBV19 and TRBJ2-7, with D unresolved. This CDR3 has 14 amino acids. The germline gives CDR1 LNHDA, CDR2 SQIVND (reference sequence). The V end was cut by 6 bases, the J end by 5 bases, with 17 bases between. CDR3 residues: CASRTPGPRDEQYF. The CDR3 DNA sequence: TGTGCCAGTAGAACCCCTGGGCCTCGGGACGAGCAGTACTTC. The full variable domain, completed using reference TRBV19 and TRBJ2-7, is DGGITQSPKYLFRKEGQNVTLSCEQNLNHDAMYWYRQDPGQGLRLIYYSQIVNDFQKGDIAEGYSVSREKKESFPLTVTSAQKNPTAFYLCASRTPGPRDEQYFGPGTRLTVT.

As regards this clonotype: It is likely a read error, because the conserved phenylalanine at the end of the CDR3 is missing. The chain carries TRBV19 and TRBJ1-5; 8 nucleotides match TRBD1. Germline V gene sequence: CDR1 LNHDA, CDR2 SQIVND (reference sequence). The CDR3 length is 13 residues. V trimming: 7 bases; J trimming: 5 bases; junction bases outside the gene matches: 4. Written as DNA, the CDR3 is TGTGCCAGTATTGACAGGGGTGATCAGCCCCAGCATGTT. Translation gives CASIDRGDQPQHV.

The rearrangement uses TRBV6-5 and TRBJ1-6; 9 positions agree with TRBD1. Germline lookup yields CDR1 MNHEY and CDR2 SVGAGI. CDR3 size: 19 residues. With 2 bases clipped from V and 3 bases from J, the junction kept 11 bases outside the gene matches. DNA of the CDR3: TGTGCCAGCAGTTACAGTGGGACAGGGTCCTCGATCTATAATTCACCCCTCCACTTT. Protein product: CASSYSGTGSSIYNSPLHF.

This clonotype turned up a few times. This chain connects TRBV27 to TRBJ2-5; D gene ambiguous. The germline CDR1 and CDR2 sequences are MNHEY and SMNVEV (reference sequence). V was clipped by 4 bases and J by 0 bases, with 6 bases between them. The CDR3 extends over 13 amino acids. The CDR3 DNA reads TGTGCCAGCAGTTCGCCGTACCAAGAGACCCAGTACTTC. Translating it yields CASSSPYQETQYF.

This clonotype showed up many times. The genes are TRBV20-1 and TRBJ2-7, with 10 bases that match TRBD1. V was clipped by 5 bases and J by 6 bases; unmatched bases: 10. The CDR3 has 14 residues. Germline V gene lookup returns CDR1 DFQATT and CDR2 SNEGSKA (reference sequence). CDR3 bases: TGCAGTGCTCCGGGACAGGGGAATCGTGGCGAGCAGTACTTC. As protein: CSAPGQGNRGEQYF.

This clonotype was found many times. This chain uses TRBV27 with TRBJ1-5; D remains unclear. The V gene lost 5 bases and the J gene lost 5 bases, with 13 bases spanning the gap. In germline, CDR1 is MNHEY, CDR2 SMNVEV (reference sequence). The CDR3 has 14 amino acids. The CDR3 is CASSADGLYQPQHF. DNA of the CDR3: TGTGCCAGCAGTGCGGACGGCCTTTATCAGCCCCAGCATTTT.

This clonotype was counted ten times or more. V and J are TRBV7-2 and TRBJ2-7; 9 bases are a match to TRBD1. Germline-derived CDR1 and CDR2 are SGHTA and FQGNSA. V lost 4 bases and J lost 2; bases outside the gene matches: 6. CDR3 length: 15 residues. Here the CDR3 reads CASSSPRDRAYEQYF. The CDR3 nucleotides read TGTGCCAGCAGCTCACCCCGGGACAGGGCCTACGAGCAGTACTTC.

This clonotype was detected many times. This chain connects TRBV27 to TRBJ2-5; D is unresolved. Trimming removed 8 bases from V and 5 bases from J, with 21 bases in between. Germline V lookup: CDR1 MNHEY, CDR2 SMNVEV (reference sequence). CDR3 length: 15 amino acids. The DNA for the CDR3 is TGTGCCAGCCGGTATAAACACGAACTCGGGGAGACCCAGTACTTC. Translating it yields CASRYKHELGETQYF.

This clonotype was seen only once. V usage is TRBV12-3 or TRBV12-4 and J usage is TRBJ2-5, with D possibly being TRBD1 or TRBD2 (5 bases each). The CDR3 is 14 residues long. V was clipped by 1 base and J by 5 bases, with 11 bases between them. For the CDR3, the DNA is TGTGCCAGCAGTTTAGTGCGCAGGGACGAGACCCAGTACTTC. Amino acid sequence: CASSLVRRDETQYF.

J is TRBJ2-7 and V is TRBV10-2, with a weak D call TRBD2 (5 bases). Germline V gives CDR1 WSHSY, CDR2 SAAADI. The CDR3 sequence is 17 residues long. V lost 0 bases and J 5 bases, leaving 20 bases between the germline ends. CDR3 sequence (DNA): TGCGCCAGCAGTGAGTCGGGCAGCGGATCCTCTGGTGACGAGCAGTACTTC. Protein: CASSESGSGSSGDEQYF.

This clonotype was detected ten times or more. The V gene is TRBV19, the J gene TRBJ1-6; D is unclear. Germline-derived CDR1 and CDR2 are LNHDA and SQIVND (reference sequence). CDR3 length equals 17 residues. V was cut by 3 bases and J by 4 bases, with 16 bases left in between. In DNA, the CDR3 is TGTGCCAGTAGTATCCAGACGGGCAAATATTATAATTCACCCCTCCACTTT. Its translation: CASSIQTGKYYNSPLHF. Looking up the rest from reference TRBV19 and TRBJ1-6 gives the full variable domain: DGGITQSPKYLFRKEGQNVTLSCEQNLNHDAMYWYRQDPGQGLRLIYYSQIVNDFQKGDIAEGYSVSREKKESFPLTVTSAQKNPTAFYLCASSIQTGKYYNSPLHFGNGTRLTVT.

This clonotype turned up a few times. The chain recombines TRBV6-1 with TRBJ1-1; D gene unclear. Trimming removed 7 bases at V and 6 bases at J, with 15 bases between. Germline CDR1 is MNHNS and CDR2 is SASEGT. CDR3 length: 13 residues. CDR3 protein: CASKDLIRSEAFF. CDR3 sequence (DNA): TGTGCCAGCAAGGATCTCATTAGATCTGAAGCTTTCTTT.